This TCR beta chain was sequenced for a study of tumor-infiltrating lymphocytes in primary liver carcinoma. About the study: The neoplasms were of stage T1-T3 N0M0, with dimensions of about 4 to 11 cm across.

This clonotype was detected once. Its antigen is not identified. The germline gene is not matched at one end of the junction; a read error may be the cause. Germline assignment: CDR1 MNHEY and CDR2 SVGAGI. The CDR3 runs 16 residues. Findings and limits, study-wide: Relative to tumor region pairs, the tumor-adjacent and tumor-blood pairs showed overlap that was lower. When set against blood, tumors had a significantly higher top-250-clone fraction (p = 0.039).

TCR beta cDNA was reverse-transcribed from about 0.45 ug of total RNA. The reaction used a constant-region primer and ProtoScript II reverse transcriptase. It was through three nested multiplex PCR rounds of slightly modified ARM-PCR that TCR beta libraries arose. Primers for the first two PCR rounds were TRBV1-TRBV30 forward primers and a C-beta reverse primer (about 10 cycles per round). TCRdb called the multiplex PCR reads again in MiXCR, with one record for every CDR3 protein. The sample has 20,000 to 25,000 distinct CDR3 sequences; 65% to 85% are singletons. Starting material for RNA and DNA co-extraction consisted of about 17-34 mg of unsorted bulk tissue. Among the patients, all had chronic HBV infection and none had been treated.

Sequencing used liver tumor tissue from sampling region 2. Subset noted: tumor region T2, inferior pole. This sequence joins TRBV6-5 and TRBJ2-2; D might be TRBD1 or TRBD2, each matching 5 bases. This TCR was recovered from a woman aged 25 to 39 with primary liver carcinoma and hepatitis B virus infection. The CDR3 here is CTSSYLGPVNTGESFF. In nucleotides, the CDR3 is TGTACCAGCAGTTACTTGGGACCCGTGAACACCGGGGAGTCGTTTTTT.